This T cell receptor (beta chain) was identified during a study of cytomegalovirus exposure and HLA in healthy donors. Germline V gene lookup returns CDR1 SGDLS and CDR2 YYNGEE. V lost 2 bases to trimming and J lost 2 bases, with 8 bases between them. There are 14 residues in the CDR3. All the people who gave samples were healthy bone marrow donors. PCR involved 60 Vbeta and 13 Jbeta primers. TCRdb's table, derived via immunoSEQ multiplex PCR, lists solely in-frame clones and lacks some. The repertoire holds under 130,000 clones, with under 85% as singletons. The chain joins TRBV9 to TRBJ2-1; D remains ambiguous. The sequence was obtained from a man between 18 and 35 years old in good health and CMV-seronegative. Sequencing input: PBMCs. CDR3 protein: CASSVAVTYNEQFF. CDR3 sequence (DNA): TGTGCCAGCAGCGTGGCGGTAACCTACAATGAGCAGTTCTTC.